Each of the 7 T cell receptor beta chains below was sequenced from the same sample in a study of blood T cell repertoires in COVID-19. Profiled with immunoSEQ multiplex PCR; TCRdb holds only in-frame clones, not every one. The sample records around 100,000 clones, about 80% being singletons. The sample consisted of peripheral blood. The receptors here all came from a man between 65 and 85 years old with active or convalescent COVID-19.

This clone was counted only a few times. This rearrangement joins TRBV4-3 to TRBJ2-2; TRBD2 might be the D (6 bases). Germline V gene sequence: CDR1 LGHNA, CDR2 YSLEER. The V end lost 3 bases, the J end lost 0 bases, and 11 bases lay between the germline ends. This CDR3 has 16 amino acids. CDR3 DNA sequence: TGCGCCAGCAGCCAGTACGGGACTTCGAACACCGGGGAGCTGTTTTTT. As protein: CASSQYGTSNTGELFF.

This clone showed up just once. The CDR3 loop is CATSRPGEGHTGELFF. The CDR3 coding sequence is TGTGCCACCAGCAGGCCAGGGGAGGGGCACACCGGGGAGCTGTTTTTT. The genes are TRBV15 and TRBJ2-2; D may be TRBD2 (7 bases). This CDR3 has 16 amino acids. Deletions cut 3 bases from V and 3 bases from J, with 14 bases between. Germline V lookup: CDR1 LNHNV, CDR2 YYDKDF (reference sequence).

The V call is TRBV7-2, the J call TRBJ1-2; TRBD1 might be the D (6 bases). The ends were cut back, 5 bases at V and 4 bases at J, with 11 bases in the middle. This CDR3 comprises 13 residues. Germline-derived CDR1 and CDR2 are SGHTA and FQGNSA. DNA of the CDR3: TGTGCCAGCAGCCGAGACAGGTTCTATGGCTACACCTTC. Translation: CASSRDRFYGYTF.

The rearrangement links TRBV27 to TRBJ2-2, with 8 bases identical to TRBD1. The V and J ends lost 6 bases and 2 bases, in that order; junction bases with no gene match: 11. Germline CDR1 and CDR2: MNHEY and SMNVEV (reference sequence). CDR3 length: 17 amino acids. Written as DNA, the CDR3 is TGTGCCAGCAGACCGGTCCGCAGGGGGCTCAACACCGGGGAGCTGTTTTTT. It translates to CASRPVRRGLNTGELFF.

The rearrangement links TRBV7-2 to TRBJ2-1; 15 bases are shared with TRBD2. The CDR3 spans 16 residues. V lost 5 bases to trimming and J lost 9 bases; unmatched junction nucleotides: 8. The V gene's germline CDR1 is SGHTA and CDR2 FQGNSA. The CDR3 DNA reads as TGTGCCAGCAGCACCCGGACTAGCGGGAGGGATGGTGAGCAGTTCTTC. This gives the protein CASSTRTSGRDGEQFF.

The genes are TRBV4-1 and TRBJ2-3; 9 nucleotides agree with TRBD2. Germline V gene lookup returns CDR1 MGHRA and CDR2 YSYEKL. CDR3 length: 18 residues. Trimming took 5 bases from V and 8 from J; bases not matched to a gene: 20. As DNA, the CDR3 is TGCGCCAGCAGCTCTCGGGCTAGCGGGACCCCAACGACCCTTACGCAGTATTTT. Amino acid sequence: CASSSRASGTPTTLTQYF.

The chain couples TRBV5-4 to TRBJ2-7, with 12 nucleotides matching TRBD1. This CDR3 has 16 amino acids. The V gene's germline CDR1 is SGHNT and CDR2 YYREEE (reference sequence). J was trimmed by 6 bases and V by 5 bases; bases with no gene match: 12. The CDR3, as DNA: TGTGCCAGCAGTTCCCTCCCCTCGGGACAGGGGGCCGAGCAGTACTTC. Protein: CASSSLPSGQGAEQYF.